This T cell receptor (beta chain) was retrieved from a study of shared clonotypes between healthy human individuals. Study-level results: Generally, naive subsets came out with larger estimated richness than memory subsets. Sorted-subset sequencing, rarefaction showed, was incomplete despite large depth.

In regard to this clone: Its target is not known.

The CDR3 has 14 residues. V shed 2 bases and J shed 3 bases, with 9 bases lying between them. Germline CDR1 and CDR2: KGHSH and LQKENI. Assay: immunoSEQ multiplex PCR; the TCRdb copy retains only in-frame clones and omits some. The sample carries nearly 1 million clones, about three quarters recorded once. The chain couples TRBV18 to TRBJ2-3; D remains unclear. The receptor was isolated from a man between 18 and 35 years old in good health. Source material: memory CD4+ T cells sorted from blood. Specified subset: CD45RA-negative fraction. Here the CDR3 DNA reads TGTGCCAGCTCACCAAGGCTAGTAACAGATACGCAGTATTTT. Protein sequence: CASSPRLVTDTQYF.